This T cell receptor (beta chain) was recovered during a study of prognosis after radiotherapy for stage I lung cancer. Study-level information: Medical inoperability was the status assigned to all non-small cell lung cancer patients. The study enrolled some 12 men and roughly 6 women as patients, aged roughly 53 to 90 with a median of around 70 years.

There are many counts of this clonotype. Amplification of the TCR beta CDR3 (from genomic DNA) was done by two-round multiplex PCR. First-round PCR employed TRBV- and TRBJ-specific primers for each gene. Via MiXCR, TCRdb re-called the multiplex PCR reads, giving one row per CDR3 protein. The sample carries tens of thousands of distinct CDR3 sequences, about 37% recorded once. This clonotype originated in a donor older than 45 with non-small cell lung cancer. The sequencing used PBMCs, collected before or after stereotactic body radiation therapy (not recorded which).

The CDR3, as DNA: TGTGCCAGCAGCCAAGATTTGGGACTAGCGGGAGGAGGCACCGGGGAGCTGTTTTTT. This gives the protein CASSQDLGLAGGGTGELFF. The V call is TRBV3-1, the J call TRBJ2-2; TRBD2 agrees at 15 bases. This CDR3 has 19 residues. V was pared by 0 bases and J by 4 bases, with 6 bases of the junction left unmatched. CDR1 and CDR2 (germline): LGHDT, YNNKEL (reference sequence).